The entry below describes one TCR beta chain. V lost 8 bases and J 6 bases, leaving 12 bases between the germline ends. Looked up from germline, CDR1 is SEHNR and CDR2 is FQNEAQ (reference sequence). The length of the CDR3 is 12 residues. The repertoire was sequenced with immunoSEQ multiplex PCR; TCRdb's copy has only in-frame clones and lacks some. The sample shows some 130,000 clones, around 84% of them seen only once. These data come from a study of cytotoxic CD8 clonotypes in ibrutinib-treated CLL. Study overall: Partial responders roughly 25, complete 2; some twelve progressed and roughly 14 stayed in remission by median about 6 years. Response samples followed a median around 12 months of treatment, range 6 to 36.

The specimen was PBMCs, collected after 24 months of ibrutinib treatment. The clonotype comes from a human donor with chronic lymphocytic leukemia. The J gene is TRBJ2-3, the V gene TRBV7-9; no reliable D call. DNA of the CDR3: TGTGCCAGCCCCGTCGGCGCGGATACGCAGTATTTT. It codes for CASPVGADTQYF.